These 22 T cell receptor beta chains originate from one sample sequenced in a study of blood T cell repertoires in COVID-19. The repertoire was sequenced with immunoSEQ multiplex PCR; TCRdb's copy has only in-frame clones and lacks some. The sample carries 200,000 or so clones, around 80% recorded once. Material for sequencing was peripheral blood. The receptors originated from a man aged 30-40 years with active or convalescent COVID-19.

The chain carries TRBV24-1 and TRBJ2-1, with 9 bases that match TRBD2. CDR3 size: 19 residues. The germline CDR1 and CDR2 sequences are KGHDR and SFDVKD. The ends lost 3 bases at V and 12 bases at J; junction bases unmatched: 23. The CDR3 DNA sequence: TGTGCCACCAGTGATCCTGGTTGGTCCAAAGCGGGGGGCTACAGAGGGCAGTTCTTC. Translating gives CATSDPGWSKAGGYRGQFF.

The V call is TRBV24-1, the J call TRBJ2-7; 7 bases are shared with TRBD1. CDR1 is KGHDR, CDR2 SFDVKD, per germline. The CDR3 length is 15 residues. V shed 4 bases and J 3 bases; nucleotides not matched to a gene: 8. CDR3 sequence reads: CATSDSGQAIYEQYF. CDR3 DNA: TGTGCCACCAGTGACTCAGGACAGGCGATCTACGAGCAGTACTTC.

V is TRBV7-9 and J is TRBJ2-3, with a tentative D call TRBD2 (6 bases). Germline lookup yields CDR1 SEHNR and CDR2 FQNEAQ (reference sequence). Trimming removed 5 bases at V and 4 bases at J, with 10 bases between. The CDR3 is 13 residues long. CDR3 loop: CASSQTRADTQYF. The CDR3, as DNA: TGTGCCAGCAGCCAGACTAGGGCAGATACGCAGTATTTT. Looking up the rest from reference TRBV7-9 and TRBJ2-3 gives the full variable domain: DTGVSQNPRHKITKRGQNVTFRCDPISEHNRLYWYRQTLGQGPEFLTYFQNEAQLEKSRLLSDRFSAERPKGSFSTLEIQRTEQGDSAMYLCASSQTRADTQYFGPGTRLTVL.

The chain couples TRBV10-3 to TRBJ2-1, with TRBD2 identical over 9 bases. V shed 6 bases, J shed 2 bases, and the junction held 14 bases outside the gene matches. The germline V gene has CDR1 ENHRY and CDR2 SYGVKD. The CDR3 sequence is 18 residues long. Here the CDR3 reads CAIRGYSGGLVPYNEQFF. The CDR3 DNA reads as TGTGCCATCAGAGGGTATAGCGGGGGCCTCGTCCCCTACAATGAGCAGTTCTTC.

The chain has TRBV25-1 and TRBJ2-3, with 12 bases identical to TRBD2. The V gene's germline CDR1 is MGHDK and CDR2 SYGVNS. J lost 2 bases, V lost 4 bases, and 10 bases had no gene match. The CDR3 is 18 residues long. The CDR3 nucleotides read TGTGCCAGCAGTGGCGAGCTACTAGCGGGGGGAGTCACAGATACGCAGTATTTT. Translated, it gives CASSGELLAGGVTDTQYF.

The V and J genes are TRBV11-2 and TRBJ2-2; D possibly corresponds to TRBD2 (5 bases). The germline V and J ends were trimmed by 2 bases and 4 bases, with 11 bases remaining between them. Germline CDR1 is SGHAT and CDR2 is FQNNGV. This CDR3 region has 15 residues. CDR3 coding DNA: TGTGCCAGCAGCTTAATCTTAGGGAGCACCGGGGAGCTGTTTTTT. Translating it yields CASSLILGSTGELFF.

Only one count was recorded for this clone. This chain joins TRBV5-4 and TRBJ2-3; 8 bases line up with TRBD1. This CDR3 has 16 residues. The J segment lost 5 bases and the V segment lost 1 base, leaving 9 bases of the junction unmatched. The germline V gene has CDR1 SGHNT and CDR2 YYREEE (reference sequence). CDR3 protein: CASSLPGQGAGDTQYF. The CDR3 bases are TGTGCCAGCAGCTTGCCAGGCCAGGGGGCGGGAGATACGCAGTATTTT.

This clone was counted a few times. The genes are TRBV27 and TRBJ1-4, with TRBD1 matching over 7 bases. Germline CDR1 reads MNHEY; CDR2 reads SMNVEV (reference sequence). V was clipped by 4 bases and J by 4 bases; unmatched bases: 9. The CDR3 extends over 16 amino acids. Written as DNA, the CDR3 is TGTGCCAGCAGTTCGCTAGACAGGGCCCTTAATGAAAAACTGTTTTTT. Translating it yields CASSSLDRALNEKLFF.

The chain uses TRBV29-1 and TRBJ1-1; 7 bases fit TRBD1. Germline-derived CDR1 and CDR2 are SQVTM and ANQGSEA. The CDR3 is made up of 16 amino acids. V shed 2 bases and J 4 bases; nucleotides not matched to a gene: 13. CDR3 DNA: TGCAGCGTTGAACCGGGACAGAAGTTGCAGGGCACTGAAGCTTTCTTT. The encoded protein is CSVEPGQKLQGTEAFF.

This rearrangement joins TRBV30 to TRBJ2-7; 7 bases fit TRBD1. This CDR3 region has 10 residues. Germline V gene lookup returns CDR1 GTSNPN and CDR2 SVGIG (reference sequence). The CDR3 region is CAWGDSILHV. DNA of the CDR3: TGTGCCTGGGGGGACAGCATTTTGCACGTC.

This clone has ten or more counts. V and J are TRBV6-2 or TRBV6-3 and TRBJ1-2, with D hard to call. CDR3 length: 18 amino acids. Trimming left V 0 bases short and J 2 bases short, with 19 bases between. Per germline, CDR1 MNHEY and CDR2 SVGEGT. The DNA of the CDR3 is TGTGCCAGCAGTTACTCGTCGCAGGAGACTAGTGCCAACTATGGCTACACCTTC. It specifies CASSYSSQETSANYGYTF.

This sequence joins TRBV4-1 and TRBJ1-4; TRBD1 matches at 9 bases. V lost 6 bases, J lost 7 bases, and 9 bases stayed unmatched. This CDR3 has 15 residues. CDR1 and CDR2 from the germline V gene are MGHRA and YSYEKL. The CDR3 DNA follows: TGCGCCAGCAGGGGGCGGGACAGGGCAGGTGAAAAACTGTTTTTT. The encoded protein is CASRGRDRAGEKLFF.

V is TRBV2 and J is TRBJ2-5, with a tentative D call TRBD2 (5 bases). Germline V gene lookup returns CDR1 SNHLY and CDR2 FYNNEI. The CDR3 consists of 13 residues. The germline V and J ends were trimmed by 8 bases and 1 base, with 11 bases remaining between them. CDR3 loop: CASGSGFQETQYF. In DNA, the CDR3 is TGTGCCAGCGGGTCGGGGTTCCAAGAGACCCAGTACTTC.

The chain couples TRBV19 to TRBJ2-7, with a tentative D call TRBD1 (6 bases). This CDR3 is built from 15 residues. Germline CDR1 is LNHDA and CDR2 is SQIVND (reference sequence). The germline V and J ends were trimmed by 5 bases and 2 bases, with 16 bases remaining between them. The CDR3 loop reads CASSAAPTGPYEQYF. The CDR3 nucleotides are TGTGCCAGTAGTGCTGCCCCGACAGGCCCCTACGAGCAGTACTTC.

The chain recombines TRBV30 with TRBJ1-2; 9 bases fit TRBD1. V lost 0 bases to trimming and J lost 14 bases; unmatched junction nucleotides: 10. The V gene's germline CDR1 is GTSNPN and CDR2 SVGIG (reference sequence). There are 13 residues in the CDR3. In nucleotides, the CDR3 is TGTGCCTGGAGTGTCCGGGACAGGGTTTTAAAGACCTTC. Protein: CAWSVRDRVLKTF.

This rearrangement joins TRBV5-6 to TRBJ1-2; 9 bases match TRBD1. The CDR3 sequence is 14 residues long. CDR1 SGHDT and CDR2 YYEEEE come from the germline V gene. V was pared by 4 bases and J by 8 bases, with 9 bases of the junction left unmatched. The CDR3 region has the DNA TGTGCCAGCAGCCCATTAACCGGGACAGGGGGCTACACCTTC. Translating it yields CASSPLTGTGGYTF.

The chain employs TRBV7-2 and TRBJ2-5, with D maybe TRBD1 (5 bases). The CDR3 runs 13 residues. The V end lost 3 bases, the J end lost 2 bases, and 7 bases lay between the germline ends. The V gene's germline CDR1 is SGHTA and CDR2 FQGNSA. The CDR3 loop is CASSLGLQETQYF. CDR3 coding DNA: TGTGCCAGCAGCTTGGGGCTACAAGAGACCCAGTACTTC.

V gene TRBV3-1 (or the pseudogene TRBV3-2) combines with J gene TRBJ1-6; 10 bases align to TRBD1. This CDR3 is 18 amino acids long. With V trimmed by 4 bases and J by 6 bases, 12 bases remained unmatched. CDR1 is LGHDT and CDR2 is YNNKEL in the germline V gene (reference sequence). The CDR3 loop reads CASSPPGQGIIFNSPLHF. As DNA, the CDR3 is TGTGCCAGCAGCCCACCGGGACAGGGGATTATCTTTAATTCACCCCTCCACTTT.

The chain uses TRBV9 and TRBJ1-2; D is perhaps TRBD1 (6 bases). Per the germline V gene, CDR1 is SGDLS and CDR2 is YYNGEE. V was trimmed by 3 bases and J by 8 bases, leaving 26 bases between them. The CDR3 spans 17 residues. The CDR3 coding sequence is TGTGCCAGCAGCGCCGCAAGTGGGACGGCAACCCAGGGGGGCTACACCTTC. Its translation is CASSAASGTATQGGYTF.

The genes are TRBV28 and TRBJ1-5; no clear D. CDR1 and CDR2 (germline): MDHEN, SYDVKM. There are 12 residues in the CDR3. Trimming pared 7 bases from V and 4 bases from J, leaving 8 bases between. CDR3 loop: CASKLKNQPQHF. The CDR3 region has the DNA TGTGCCAGCAAATTAAAAAATCAGCCCCAGCATTTT.

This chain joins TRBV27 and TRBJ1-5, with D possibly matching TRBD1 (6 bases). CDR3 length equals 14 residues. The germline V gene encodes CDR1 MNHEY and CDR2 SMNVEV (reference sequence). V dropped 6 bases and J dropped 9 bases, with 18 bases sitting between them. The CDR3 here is CASSQGHPSVPQHF. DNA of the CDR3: TGTGCCAGCAGCCAGGGACATCCGTCTGTGCCCCAGCATTTT.

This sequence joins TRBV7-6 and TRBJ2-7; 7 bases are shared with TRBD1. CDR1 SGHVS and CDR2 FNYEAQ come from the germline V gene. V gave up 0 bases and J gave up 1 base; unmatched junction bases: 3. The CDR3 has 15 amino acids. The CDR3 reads CASSLAGQFSYEQYF. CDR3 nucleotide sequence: TGTGCCAGCAGCTTAGCGGGACAGTTTTCCTACGAGCAGTACTTC.